This T cell receptor (beta chain) appears in the sequencing data of a study of cytomegalovirus exposure and HLA in healthy donors. The study, taken as a whole, reports: V- and J-gene trimming in TCR beta was tied to a missense DCLRE1C variant by an analysis performed later. The study flagged some 170 TCR beta chains as cytomegalovirus-associated.

This clone was counted between two and nine times. The antigen is not known. PCR amplification relied on 60 Vbeta primers (plus 13 Jbeta primers). The protocol was immunoSEQ multiplex PCR, while the TCRdb copy is restricted to in-frame clones and leaves out a portion. The repertoire holds roughly 160,000 clones, 70% to 80% seen once, with 1.3% in the top ten. Germline CDR1 is GTSNPN and CDR2 is SVGIG (reference sequence). This CDR3 comprises 13 residues. J lost 6 bases, V lost 2 bases, and 5 bases had no gene match. Sequenced material: PBMCs. The V gene is TRBV30, the J gene TRBJ2-7; the match to TRBD1 covers 9 bases. The receptor was isolated from a woman between 50 and 59 years old in good health and CMV-seronegative. CDR3 nucleotide sequence: TGTGCCTGGAGTCGGACAGGGGCGACCGAGCAGTACTTC. Residues: CAWSRTGATEQYF.